These T cell receptor beta chains were read from a single sample in a study of blood T cell repertoires in COVID-19. Assay used: immunoSEQ multiplex PCR; TCRdb lists only in-frame clones, some missing. The data show 350,000 or so clones, about nine tenths seen once. The sequenced sample consisted of peripheral blood. These receptor sequences come from a woman younger than 45 with COVID-19, enrolled during active disease. Each CDR3 is given with its conserved first and last residue. Each record gives: D gene, J gene, clone size, V gene, CDR3 DNA, CDR3 protein. The D gene is left open where the match is weak. Clone size appears in some rows only: once, few, many, or a class for an expanded clone.

TRBD2 TRBJ2-3 NA TRBV7-2 TGTGCCAGCAGCGCTACTAGCGGGGGGCCGGATACGCAGTATTTT CASSATSGGPDTQYF
NA TRBJ1-1 NA TRBV19 TGTGCCAGTAGTCCCACCGGGGGGACTGAAGCTTTCTTT CASSPTGGTEAFF
TRBD1 TRBJ1-5 NA TRBV19 TGTGCCAGTAGTATAGGCGGGGGGACAGGGGCTCAGCCCCAGCATTTT CASSIGGGTGAQPQHF
NA TRBJ1-6 once TRBV3-1/TRBV3-2 TGTGCCAGCAGCCAAGGGCGGAGGGGTAATTCACCCCTCCACTTT CASSQGRRGNSPLHF
NA TRBJ1-2 once TRBV27 TGTGCCAGCAGTTCCGGGTCACCGAAACTTGGCTACACCTTC CASSSGSPKLGYTF
TRBD1 TRBJ2-5 NA TRBV7-7 TGTGCTAGCAGCCCGATAACAGGGGGCCAAGAGACCCAGTACTTC CASSPITGGQETQYF
NA TRBJ2-5 NA TRBV15 TGTGCCACCAGTCGAGGAGTCCTCCAAGAGACCCAGTACTTC CATSRGVLQETQYF
TRBD2 TRBJ2-2 NA TRBV3-1/TRBV3-2 TGTGCCAGCTCCTTGGGACTAGCGGCCGGGGAGCTGTTTTTT CASSLGLAAGELFF
TRBD2 TRBJ2-5 NA TRBV2 TGTGCCAGCAGTGAAAGTCTGGGGGGGAGAGAGACCCAGTACTTC CASSESLGGRETQYF
TRBD1 TRBJ1-3 NA TRBV18 TGTGCCAGCTCCCTACAGGGGTCCGGAAACACCATATATTTT CASSLQGSGNTIYF
NA TRBJ1-4 NA TRBV27 TGTGCCAGCAGTTTATCTGGAGTGAATGAAAAACTGTTTTTT CASSLSGVNEKLFF
TRBD1 TRBJ2-2 NA TRBV7-9 TGTGCCAGCAGCTTGAGAGGACAGGGCCGGCCCGGGGAGCTGTTTTTT CASSLRGQGRPGELFF
TRBD1 TRBJ2-1 NA TRBV19 TGTGCCAGTAGTACCGGGACAGGGAATGAGCAGTTCTTC CASSTGTGNEQFF
NA TRBJ1-6 NA TRBV2 TGTGCCAGAGGGAGGCCGACTTATAATTCACCCCTCCACTTT CARGRPTYNSPLHF
NA TRBJ1-5 few TRBV7-2 TGTGCCAGCAGCCCAGGGGTGAATCAGCCCCAGCATTTT CASSPGVNQPQHF
NA TRBJ1-1 NA TRBV7-8 TGTGCCAGCAGCGAAATAGTAGTGAACACTGAAGCTTTCTTT CASSEIVVNTEAFF
TRBD1 TRBJ1-2 NA TRBV29-1 TGCAGCGTTGGGGCACGGACAGGGCCTCTAGATGGCTACACCTTC CSVGARTGPLDGYTF
TRBD1 TRBJ1-6 NA TRBV4-3 TGCGCCAGCAGCCAAGATAGGCTACGACAGGGCTATAATTCACCCCTCCACTTT CASSQDRLRQGYNSPLHF